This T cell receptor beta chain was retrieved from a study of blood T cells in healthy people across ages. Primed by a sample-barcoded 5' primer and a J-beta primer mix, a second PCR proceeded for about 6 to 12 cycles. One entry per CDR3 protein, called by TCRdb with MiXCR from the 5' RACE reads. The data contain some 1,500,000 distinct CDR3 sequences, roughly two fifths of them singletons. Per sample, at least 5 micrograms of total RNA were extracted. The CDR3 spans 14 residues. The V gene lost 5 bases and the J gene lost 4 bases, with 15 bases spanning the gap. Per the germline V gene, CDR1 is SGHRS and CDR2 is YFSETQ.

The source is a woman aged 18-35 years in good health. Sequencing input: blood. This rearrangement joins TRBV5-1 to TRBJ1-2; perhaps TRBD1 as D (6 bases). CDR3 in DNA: TGCGCCAGCAGTTTAACAGGGTTCCGCTATGGCTACACCTTC. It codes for CASSLTGFRYGYTF. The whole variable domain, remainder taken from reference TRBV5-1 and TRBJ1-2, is KAGVTQTPRYLIKTRGQQVTLSCSPISGHRSVSWYQQTPGQGLQFLFEYFSETQRNKGNFPGRFSGRQFSNSRSEMNVSTLELGDSALYLCASSLTGFRYGYTFGSGTRLTVV.